The sequence of this T cell receptor (beta chain) was determined in a study of blood T cell repertoires in COVID-19. As for the study in general: The United States, Italy and Spain provided the acute and convalescent COVID-19 samples.

How the authors handled the data: Estimates of nucleated cell counts were drawn from the amplification of reference gene primers. This table comes from immunoSEQ multiplex PCR, and its TCRdb copy is limited to in-frame clones, with some not included. From that table come the V and J calls and clone size; the DNA was used to work out D and trimming. This sample has around 89,000 clones, with less than 80% found just once. Germline CDR1 reads SGHTA; CDR2 reads FQGTGA. There are 12 residues in the CDR3. The V segment lost 5 bases and the J segment 11 bases; nucleotides outside the gene matches: 8. The material sequenced was peripheral blood. The chain combines TRBV7-3 with TRBJ1-1, with TRBD1 matching over 7 bases. This receptor was taken from a woman aged 80 or over with acute or convalescent COVID-19. CDR3 nucleotide sequence: TGTGCCAGCAGCGCTCCGGGACAGAAGGCTTTCTTT. Translated: CASSAPGQKAFF.